This T cell receptor beta chain was retrieved from a study of blood T cells in healthy people across ages (dated by TCRdb to 2015 to 2017). Looking at the study overall: Template switching captured roughly one uniquely barcoded TCR beta cDNA molecule per two T cells in model experiments. The study measured age-related changes in TCR beta repertoire diversity using deep sequencing normalized with unique cDNA molecular identifiers. The donors were split into four age groups: young (average 16 years), middle-aged (39), aged (about 56) and long-lived (approximately 89). Donors of different ages were randomly distributed across sequencing lanes to avoid experimental bias. For two donors (one aged 18 to 30 and one aged 80 or older), the study analyzed two additional independent replicas of 1 million unique cDNA reads from the same blood draw. Overall results and qualifications from the work: A strong correlation was found between observed TCR beta diversity and the percentage of naive T cells measured by flow cytometry. Observed TCR beta diversity per million T cells fell roughly linearly with age, and a significant reduction was already apparent by age about 43. Because profiling used bulk unsorted PBMCs, naive and antigen-experienced compartments could not be compared conclusively. Because the CMV infection status of the donors was unknown, age-related changes in expanded clonotypes may potentially have been confounded. Compared with the aged group, more naive CD4+ T cells, fewer expanded clones and increased TCR diversity were shown by the long-lived group, suggesting age selection. Estimates of total diversity based on one million sequenced T cells were considered lower bounds and underestimates.

Concerning this clonotype itself: Its antigen specificity is not known. No quality values exist for individual bases; no much larger clone is one base distant.

The donors were 40 or so Caucasian individuals from Russia, aged 6 to 90 years, who were systemically healthy. Each donor gave about 9.7 milliliters of peripheral blood, drawn into EDTA-treated Vacutainer tubes. Ficoll-Paque density-gradient centrifugation was used to isolate PBMCs, with at least 7 million per sample. Total RNA was extracted from PBMCs with Trizol reagent, with at least 6 micrograms obtained per sample. Naive CD45RAhigh/CD27high T cell percentages were measured by flow cytometry on a PBMC aliquot from every donor. The method was 5' RACE. Sequencing was performed on an Illumina HiSeq 2500. A second PCR of about 6 to 12 cycles was performed with a sample-barcoded 5' primer and a J-beta primer mix. A template-switch 5' adaptor carrying 12 random nucleotides introduced a unique molecular identifier onto each TCR beta cDNA molecule. At least 2.5 million CDR3-containing paired-end reads were obtained from each sample. First-strand cDNA synthesis was performed from all RNA using the Mint cDNA synthesis kit, with priming by a TRBC-specific oligonucleotide. All cDNA was treated with uracil-DNA glycosylase and then went through a first 18-cycle PCR with the universal primers M1SS and BC2_uni_R. The study's own analysis went as follows. Each sample was normalized by randomly selecting 1 million high-quality reads, each carrying a distinct molecular identifier. Reads sharing molecular identifiers were discarded rather than binned into consensus sequences. MiTCR, set to a Q25 quality threshold and the strictest error-elimination algorithm, was used for CDR3 identification, clonotype clustering and error correction. A nonparametric unseen species model with Euler transformation was used to estimate a lower bound on total TCR beta diversity. TCRdb cleaned the public reads at Q25 with fastp, built clones with MiXCR and kept in-frame beta chains. Rows with a matching CDR3 protein are joined into one entry that keeps the most common DNA and genes. TCRdb's processing, not the authors', yielded these V and J calls. The sample has over a million distinct CDR3 sequences on record, 40% to 55% of them singletons. Approximately 20% of the sample lies in the top ten.

V sheds 2 bases and J sheds 10 bases, leaving 18 bases between their ends. The germline V gene encodes CDR1 SGHRS and CDR2 YFSETQ. Taken from cysteine to phenylalanine, the CDR3 has 14 residues. CDR3 DNA only is kept here, 42 bases in frame from base 1. Material: blood. The receptor was isolated from a woman between 55 and 75 years old in good health. Rearrangement joined TRBV5-1 to TRBJ1-1; no D gene is confidently identified. The DNA sequence is TGCGCCAGCAGCTTTGCGACCCAAGAAGAGGGAGCTTTCTTT. It translates to CASSFATQEEGAFF.